This T cell receptor beta chain was captured by sequencing in a study of blood T cell repertoires in COVID-19. Study in general: Acute and convalescent COVID-19 specimens originated in the United States, Italy and Spain. T cells, B-cell-depleted T cells, or PBMCs supplied cDNA or gDNA.

Trimming removed 3 bases from V and 0 bases from J, with 15 bases in between. The length of the CDR3 is 16 residues. CDR1 and CDR2 (germline): LGHNA, YSLEER. In the source study's methods: Scientists estimated how many nucleated cells there were by amplifying reference gene primers. The protocol was immunoSEQ multiplex PCR, while the TCRdb copy is restricted to in-frame clones and leaves out a portion. Clone size and the V and J calls come from that table; the DNA yielded D and trimming. The sample records 95,000 to 150,000 clones, 65% to 90% being singletons. This clone was detected only once. The sequence came from a man older than 75 with active or convalescent COVID-19. V and J are TRBV4-3 and TRBJ2-7; D possibly corresponds to TRBD2 (6 bases). Sequenced input: peripheral blood. The CDR3 DNA reads as TGCGCCAGCAGCCACGGTCTAGCGAGTCGCTCCTACGAGCAGTACTTC. Residues: CASSHGLASRSYEQYF.